This T cell receptor beta chain is drawn from a study of CD8+CD57+ T cells in acquired aplastic anemia. General study findings and limits: Patients and controls had CD8+ Simpson's diversity values that were not significantly distinct.

This clonotype was picked up a small number of times. Its specificity is unknown. Genomic DNA constituted the template upon which TCR beta VDJ and CDR3 profiling was performed. TCRdb redid the calling of the reads with MiXCR, one entry per CDR3 protein. Of about 98,000 distinct CDR3 sequences in the sample, 55% to 80% were seen once. The CDR3 covers 16 residues. V lost 4 bases and J lost 4, with 19 bases in between. Germline V gene sequence: CDR1 WNHNN, CDR2 SYGVQD (reference sequence). The patients chosen for sequencing had shown expansion of CD8+CD57+ cells (detected by flow cytometry). The specimen sequenced was sorted CD4+, CD8+, or CD8+CD57+ T cells (not recorded which) from PBMCs. This clonotype was obtained from a human donor with aplastic anemia. The chain links TRBV10-1 to TRBJ1-1; possibly TRBD1 for D (6 bases). The CDR3 DNA follows: TGCGCCAGCAGTGCAAATACGGGCAAGACAGGCACTGAAGCTTTCTTT. This translates into CASSANTGKTGTEAFF.